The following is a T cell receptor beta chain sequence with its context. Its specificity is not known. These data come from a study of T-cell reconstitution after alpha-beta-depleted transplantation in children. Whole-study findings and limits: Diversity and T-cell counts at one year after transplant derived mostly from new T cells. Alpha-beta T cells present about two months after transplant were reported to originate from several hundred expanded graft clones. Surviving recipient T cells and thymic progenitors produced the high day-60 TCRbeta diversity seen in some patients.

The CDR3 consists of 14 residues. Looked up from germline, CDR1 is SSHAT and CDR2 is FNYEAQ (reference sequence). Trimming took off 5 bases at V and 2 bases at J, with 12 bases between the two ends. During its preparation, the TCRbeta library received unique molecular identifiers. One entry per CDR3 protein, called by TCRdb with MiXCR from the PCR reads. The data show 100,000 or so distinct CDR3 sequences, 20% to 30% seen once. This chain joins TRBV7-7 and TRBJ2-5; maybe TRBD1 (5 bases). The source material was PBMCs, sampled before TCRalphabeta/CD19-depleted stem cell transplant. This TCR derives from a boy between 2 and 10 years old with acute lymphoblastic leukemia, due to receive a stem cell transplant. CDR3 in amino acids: CASSRDSAQETQYF. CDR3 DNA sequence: TGTGCCAGCAGCCGAGACAGCGCGCAAGAGACCCAGTACTTC.